Detailed here is one TCR beta chain. Its antigen remains unidentified. The same CDR3 arises from other DNA sequences in this sample as well. Measured with immunoSEQ multiplex PCR; TCRdb has only the in-frame clones, and not every one. The sample records roughly 460,000 clones, roughly nine tenths being singletons. Treatment indicated: some 20 received Ad26.COV2.S at low or high dose, single or two shots; 5 received placebo; per-sample allocation not given. Following the first vaccine or placebo injection, samples were taken on day 63. CDR3 length: 15 residues. Per germline, CDR1 MNHEY and CDR2 SVGAGI. J lost 2 bases, V lost 6 bases, and 5 bases had no gene match. The sample is drawn from a study of Ad26.COV2.S vaccination and SARS-CoV-2 variants. Across the whole study: Once, or twice with 56 days between doses, Ad26.COV2.S was given intramuscularly.

Regarding the study as a whole: Reported post-vaccination CD8+ and CD4+ T cell responses to spike showed substantial breadth. From the TCR breadth and depth analyses, total T cell responses may have been underestimated.

The rearrangement joins TRBV6-5 to TRBJ2-7; the match to TRBD2 covers 12 bases. The sequence came from a person between 18 and 65 years old who received the Ad26.COV2.S COVID-19 vaccine or a placebo. Material: peripheral blood, obtained in a trial of Ad26.COV2.S vaccine versus placebo. The CDR3 nucleotides are TGTGCCAGCAGACCCGGACTAGCGGGACCCTACGAGCAGTACTTC. It translates to CASRPGLAGPYEQYF.